Below are 16 T cell receptor beta chains sequenced from a single sample in a study of patients and donors after allogeneic stem cell transplantation. MiXCR was run by TCRdb on the RT-PCR reads, yielding one entry per CDR3 protein. This sample has approximately 200,000 distinct CDR3 sequences, with around two fifths found just once. The sequenced sample was blood, either unsorted or a sorted T cell fraction (not recorded which). The receptors come from a human donor who was either an allogeneic HSCT recipient or a stem cell or donor lymphocyte infusion donor (not recorded which). It is not recorded whose cells these are; they may come from a transplant donor.

Regarding this clonotype: One end of the junction fails to match germline, which may point to a read error. This chain joins TRBV5-1 and TRBJ2-1, with D perhaps TRBD1 or TRBD2 (5 bases each). This CDR3 has 16 amino acids. Germline V gene lookup returns CDR1 SGHRS and CDR2 YFSETQ. The CDR3 reads CASSLDERDRLNELFF. The CDR3, as DNA: TGCGCCAGCAGCTTGGATGAGAGAGACAGACTAAATGAGCTGTTCTTC.

The table lists this clonotype with a few counts. This rearrangement joins TRBV5-6 to TRBJ2-7, with 10 positions matching TRBD1. The V gene's germline CDR1 is SGHDT and CDR2 YYEEEE. This CDR3 spans 14 amino acids. The V and J ends lost 4 bases and 2 bases, in that order; junction bases with no gene match: 3. In DNA, the CDR3 is TGTGCCAGCAGCCTAGGACAGGGGGCCTACGAGCAGTACTTC. Encoded protein: CASSLGQGAYEQYF.

The CDR3 loop reads CASSLEFLDDCCSNQPQHF. CDR3 coding DNA: TGTGCCAGCAGCTTAGAGTTCTTGGACGACTGCTGTAGCAATCAGCCCCAGCATTTT. The chain carries TRBV11-2 and TRBJ1-5; D ambiguous. The V gene lost 0 bases and the J gene lost 0 bases, with 18 bases spanning the gap. Germline-derived CDR1 and CDR2 are SGHAT and FQNNGV. This CDR3 has 19 amino acids.

The rearrangement joins TRBV3-1 to TRBJ1-2, with 10 bases that match TRBD1. The CDR3 has 17 residues. With 0 bases clipped from V and 3 bases from J, the junction kept 7 bases outside the gene matches. Germline assignment: CDR1 LGHDT and CDR2 YNNKEL (reference sequence). The CDR3, as DNA: TGTGCCAGCAGCCAAGAGCCGACAGGGGGCGTCTACTATGGCTACACCTTC. Translation: CASSQEPTGGVYYGYTF.

There are a few counts of this clonotype. The rearrangement links TRBV29-1 to TRBJ1-2; D is perhaps TRBD1 (6 bases). Trimming took 4 bases from V and 6 from J, leaving 15 bases between them. This CDR3 has 13 residues. Germline values: CDR1 SQVTM, CDR2 ANQGSEA. The DNA for the CDR3 is TGCAGCGTTGTAGGTAGGGGGTCGGATGGCTACACCTTC. Amino acid sequence: CSVVGRGSDGYTF.

This chain joins TRBV4-3 and TRBJ1-2; tentatively, D is TRBD1 (5 bases). The CDR3 covers 13 residues. V dropped 0 bases and J dropped 8 bases, with 10 bases sitting between them. Germline lookup yields CDR1 LGHNA and CDR2 YSLEER. CDR3 sequence: CASSQEGDGGYTF. CDR3 bases: TGCGCCAGCAGCCAAGAGGGGGACGGGGGCTACACCTTC.

The chain recombines TRBV27 with TRBJ1-2; a weak D match, TRBD1 (6 bases). The CDR3 has 15 amino acids. V lost 0 bases to trimming and J lost 4 bases, with 12 bases between them. Germline CDR1 MNHEY, CDR2 SMNVEV (reference sequence). CDR3 amino acids: CASSLSSGVGYGYTF. CDR3 in DNA: TGTGCCAGCAGTTTATCATCAGGGGTAGGCTATGGCTACACCTTC.

The rearrangement joins TRBV6-2 or TRBV6-3 to TRBJ2-7, with 7 bases fitting TRBD2. CDR1 MNHEY and CDR2 SVGEGT come from the germline V gene. The V gene end was trimmed by 9 bases and the J gene end by 3 bases; junction bases not matched to a gene: 11. The CDR3 totals 14 residues. DNA of the CDR3: TGTGCCAGTTGCCTAGTCGCGGGAGTCTACGAGCAGTACTTC. Translated: CASCLVAGVYEQYF.

This clonotype occurred a few times. V usage is TRBV14 and J usage is TRBJ1-4, with no clear D. V lost 1 base to trimming and J lost 6 bases, with 9 bases between them. This CDR3 region has 14 residues. Germline V gene data show CDR1 as SGHDN and CDR2 as FVKESK. Here the CDR3 DNA reads TGTGCCAGCAGCCAAGGAGGGCAGTATGAAAAACTGTTTTTT. Protein product: CASSQGGQYEKLFF.

This clonotype was recorded only once. The chain recombines TRBV5-1 with TRBJ2-7; 10 bases map to TRBD2. The ends lost 4 bases at V and 7 bases at J; junction bases unmatched: 5. The length of the CDR3 is 13 residues. Germline V lookup: CDR1 SGHRS, CDR2 YFSETQ. The CDR3 region has the DNA TGCGCCAGCAGCGCCGGACTAGCGGAGGAGCAGTACTTC. Translating gives CASSAGLAEEQYF.

This rearrangement joins TRBV29-1 to TRBJ2-7, with a possible D match to TRBD2 (5 bases). This CDR3 spans 12 amino acids. V dropped 3 bases and J dropped 2 bases, with 8 bases sitting between them. Germline V CDR1 and CDR2: SQVTM, ANQGSEA. CDR3: CSVDSGTYEQYF. CDR3 DNA sequence: TGCAGCGTTGACAGCGGAACCTACGAGCAGTACTTC.

This clonotype has a count of ten or more. The chain recombines TRBV15 with TRBJ1-2; D gene ambiguous. The V end lost 1 base, the J end lost 4 bases, and 10 bases lay between the germline ends. Germline V gene lookup returns CDR1 LNHNV and CDR2 YYDKDF (reference sequence). The CDR3 length is 14 residues. Written as DNA, the CDR3 is TGTGCCACCAGCAGAGTAGTCCAGACCTATGGCTACACCTTC. Translating gives CATSRVVQTYGYTF.

The chain joins TRBV20-1 to TRBJ2-4; 12 nucleotides align to TRBD1. CDR1 is DFQATT and CDR2 is SNEGSKA in the germline V gene (reference sequence). J gave up 6 bases and V 1 base, and 10 bases lay outside the gene matches. The CDR3 contains 17 residues. In DNA, the CDR3 is TGCAGTGCTAGAGCCTGGGGGACAGGGGGCATGTCAAACATTCAGTACTTC. Its translation: CSARAWGTGGMSNIQYF.

This clonotype was seen only a few times. The chain recombines TRBV13 with TRBJ2-7, with 11 nucleotides matching TRBD2. The CDR3 consists of 18 residues. CDR1 and CDR2 (germline): PRHDT, FYEKMQ (reference sequence). The trim removed 6 bases at V and 0 bases at J, leaving 13 bases unmatched. This CDR3 reads CASRRDRTSGLFSYEQYF. The CDR3 DNA sequence: TGTGCCAGCAGACGAGACCGGACTAGCGGGCTTTTCTCCTACGAGCAGTACTTC.

This chain uses TRBV12-3 or TRBV12-4 with TRBJ1-5, with TRBD1 identical over 10 bases. The trim removed 6 bases at V and 6 bases at J, leaving 8 bases unmatched. The CDR3 is made up of 15 amino acids. In DNA form, the CDR3 reads TGTGCCAGCAGGTTGACAGGGGGCGCGGGTCAGCCCCAGCATTTT. It specifies CASRLTGGAGQPQHF.

This sequence joins TRBV12-3 or TRBV12-4 and TRBJ1-1; TRBD1 is a possible D gene (5 bases). CDR3 length: 14 residues. Trimming took 3 bases from V and 4 from J, leaving 12 bases between them. CDR3 DNA sequence: TGTGCCAGCAGTTTTATAGGGGAAGGCACTGAAGCTTTCTTT. Protein sequence: CASSFIGEGTEAFF.